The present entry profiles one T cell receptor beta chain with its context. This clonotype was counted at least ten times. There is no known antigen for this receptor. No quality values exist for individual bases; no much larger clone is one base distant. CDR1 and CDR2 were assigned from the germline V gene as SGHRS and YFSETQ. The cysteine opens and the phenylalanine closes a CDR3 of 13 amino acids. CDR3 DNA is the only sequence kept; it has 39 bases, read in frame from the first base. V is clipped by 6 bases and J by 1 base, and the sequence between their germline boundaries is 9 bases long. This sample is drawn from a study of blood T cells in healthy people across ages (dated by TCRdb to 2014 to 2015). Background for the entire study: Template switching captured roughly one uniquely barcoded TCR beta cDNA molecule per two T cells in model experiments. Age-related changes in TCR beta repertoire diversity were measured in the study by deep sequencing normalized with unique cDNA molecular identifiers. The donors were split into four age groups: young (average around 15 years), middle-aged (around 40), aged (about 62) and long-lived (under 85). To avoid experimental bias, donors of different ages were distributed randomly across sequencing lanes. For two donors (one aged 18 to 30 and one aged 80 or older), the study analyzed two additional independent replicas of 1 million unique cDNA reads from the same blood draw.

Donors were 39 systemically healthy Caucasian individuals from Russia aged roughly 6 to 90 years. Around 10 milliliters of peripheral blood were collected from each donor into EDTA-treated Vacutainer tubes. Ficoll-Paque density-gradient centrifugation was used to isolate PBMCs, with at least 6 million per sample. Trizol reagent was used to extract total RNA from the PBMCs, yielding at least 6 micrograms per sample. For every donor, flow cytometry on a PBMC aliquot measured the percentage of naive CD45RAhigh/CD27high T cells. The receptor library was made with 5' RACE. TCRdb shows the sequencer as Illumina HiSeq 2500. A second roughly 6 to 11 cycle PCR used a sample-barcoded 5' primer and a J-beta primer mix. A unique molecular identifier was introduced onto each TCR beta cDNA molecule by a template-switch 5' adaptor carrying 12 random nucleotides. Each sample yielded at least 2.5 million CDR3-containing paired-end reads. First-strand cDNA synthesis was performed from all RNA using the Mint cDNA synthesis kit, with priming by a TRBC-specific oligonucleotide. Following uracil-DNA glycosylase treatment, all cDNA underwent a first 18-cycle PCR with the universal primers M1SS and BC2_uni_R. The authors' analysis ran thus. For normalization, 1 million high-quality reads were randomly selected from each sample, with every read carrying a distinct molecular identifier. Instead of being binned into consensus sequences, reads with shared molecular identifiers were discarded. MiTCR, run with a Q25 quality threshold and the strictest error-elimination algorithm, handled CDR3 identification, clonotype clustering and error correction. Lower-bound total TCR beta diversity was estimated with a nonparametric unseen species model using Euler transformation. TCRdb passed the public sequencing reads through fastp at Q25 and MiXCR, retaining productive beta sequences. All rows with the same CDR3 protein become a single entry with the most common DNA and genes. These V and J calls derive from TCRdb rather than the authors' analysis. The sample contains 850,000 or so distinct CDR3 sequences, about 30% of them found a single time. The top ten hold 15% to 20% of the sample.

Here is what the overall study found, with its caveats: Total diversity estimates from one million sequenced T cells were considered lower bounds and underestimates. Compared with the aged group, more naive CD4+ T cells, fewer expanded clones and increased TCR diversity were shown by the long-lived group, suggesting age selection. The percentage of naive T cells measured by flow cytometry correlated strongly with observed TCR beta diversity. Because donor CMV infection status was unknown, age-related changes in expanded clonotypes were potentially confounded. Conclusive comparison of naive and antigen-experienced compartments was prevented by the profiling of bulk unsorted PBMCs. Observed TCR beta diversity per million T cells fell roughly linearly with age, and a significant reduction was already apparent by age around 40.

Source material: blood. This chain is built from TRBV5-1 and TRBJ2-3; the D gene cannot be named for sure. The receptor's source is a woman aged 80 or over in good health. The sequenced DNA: TGCGCCAGCATGAAGGCCGGCACAGATACGCAGTATTTT. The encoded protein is CASMKAGTDTQYF.